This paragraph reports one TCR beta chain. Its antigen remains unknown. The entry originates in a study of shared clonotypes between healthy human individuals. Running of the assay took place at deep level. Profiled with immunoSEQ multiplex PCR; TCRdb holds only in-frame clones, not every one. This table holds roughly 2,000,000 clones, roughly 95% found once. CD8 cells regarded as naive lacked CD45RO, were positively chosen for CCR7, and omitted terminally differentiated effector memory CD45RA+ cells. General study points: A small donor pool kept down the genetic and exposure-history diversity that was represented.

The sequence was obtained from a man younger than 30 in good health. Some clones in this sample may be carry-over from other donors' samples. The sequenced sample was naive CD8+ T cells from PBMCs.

The DNA of the CDR3 is TGTGCCAGCAGTACTGGGGTTGTGGACACTGAAGCTTTCTTT. It translates to CASSTGVVDTEAFF. J is TRBJ1-1 and V is TRBV28; no reliable D call. CDR1 MDHEN and CDR2 SYDVKM come from the germline V gene. Trimming shortened V by 5 bases and J by 3 bases, and 13 bases separated the two germline ends. The CDR3 has 14 residues.